This section outlines one T cell receptor (beta chain) sequence together with its context. The CDR3 has 14 amino acids. Per germline, CDR1 MGHRA and CDR2 YSYEKL. Trimming pared 1 base from V and 8 bases from J, leaving 11 bases between. A Seattle source enrolled patients during active infection and followed them longitudinally. These data come from a study of blood T cell repertoires in COVID-19. Background on the study: Sites across the United States, Italy and Spain contributed samples from acute and convalescent COVID-19. The cDNA or gDNA used as material had been derived from T cells, B-cell-depleted T cells, or PBMCs.

Per the authors' pipeline: For nucleated cells, counts were estimated from reference gene primer amplification. Clones were read by immunoSEQ multiplex PCR, and TCRdb kept only the in-frame ones, dropping some. That table gives V, J and clone size, and the DNA gave D and trimming. Altogether about 150,000 clones are present, roughly 80% being singletons, with the ten largest covering roughly 12%. The chain joins TRBV4-1 to TRBJ1-4, with no clear D. Sample: peripheral blood. The clonotype comes from a woman aged 55 to 70 with COVID-19, enrolled during active disease. The CDR3 here is CASSQVTVREKLFF. The CDR3 nucleotides are TGCGCCAGCAGCCAAGTTACAGTTCGCGAAAAACTGTTTTTT.